This entry features one T cell receptor beta chain sequence. Its specificity is unknown. The CDR3 has 15 amino acids. Germline V gene lookup returns CDR1 MGHRA and CDR2 YSYEKL. V was trimmed by 2 bases and J by 4 bases, leaving 15 bases between them. This entry is derived from a study of shared clonotypes between healthy human individuals. Whole-study findings and limits: Clonotypes not shared had lower generation probabilities than those common to all four donors. Generally, naive subsets came out with larger estimated richness than memory subsets.

At deep level, the assay was performed. Each PCR replicate from the sorted subsets contained 200 to 250 ng DNA, which is about 30,000 T cell genomes. Produced via immunoSEQ multiplex PCR; TCRdb's table is partial and in-frame only. The sample includes hundreds of thousands of clones, roughly 84% of them seen just once. V is TRBV4-1 and J is TRBJ2-7, with a weak D call TRBD2 (6 bases). This clonotype was sampled from a man between 18 and 35 years old in good health. Input material: memory CD8+ T cells sorted from blood. Indicated subset: CD45RO+ cells pooled with CCR7-negative TemRA cells. In nucleotides, the CDR3 is TGCGCCAGCAGCCAATCGGCCGGAGGGAGATACGAGCAGTACTTC. Translating gives CASSQSAGGRYEQYF.